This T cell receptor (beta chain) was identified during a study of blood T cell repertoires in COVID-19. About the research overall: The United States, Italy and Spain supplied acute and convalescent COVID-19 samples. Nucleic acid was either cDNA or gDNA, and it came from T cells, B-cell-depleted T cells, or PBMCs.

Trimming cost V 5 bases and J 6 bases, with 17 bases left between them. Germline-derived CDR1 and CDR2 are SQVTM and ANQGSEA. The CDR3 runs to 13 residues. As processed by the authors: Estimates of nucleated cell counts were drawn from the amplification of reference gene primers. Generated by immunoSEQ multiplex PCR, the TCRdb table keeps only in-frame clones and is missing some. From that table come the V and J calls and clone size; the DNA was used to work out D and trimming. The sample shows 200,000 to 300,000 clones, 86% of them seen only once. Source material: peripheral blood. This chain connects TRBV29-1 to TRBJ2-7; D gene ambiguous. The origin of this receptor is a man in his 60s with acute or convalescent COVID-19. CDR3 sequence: CSVLLGGLREQYF. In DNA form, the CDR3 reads TGCAGCGTTTTACTCGGCGGATTGCGCGAGCAGTACTTC.